These 21 T cell receptor beta chains came from one sample sequenced in a study of patients and donors after allogeneic stem cell transplantation. TCRdb itself ran the RT-PCR reads through MiXCR, one entry per CDR3 protein. In the table there are some 960,000 distinct CDR3 sequences, about a sixth of which are singletons. The sequenced sample consisted of blood, either unsorted or a sorted T cell fraction (not recorded which). Receptors were obtained from a human donor who was either an allogeneic HSCT recipient or a stem cell or donor lymphocyte infusion donor (not recorded which). It is not recorded whose cells these are; they may come from a transplant donor.

V gene TRBV7-6 combines with J gene TRBJ2-2, with TRBD1 identical over 7 bases. Germline-derived CDR1 and CDR2 are SGHVS and FNYEAQ. The length of the CDR3 is 16 residues. J gave up 7 bases and V 2 bases, and 10 bases lay outside the gene matches. CDR3 DNA: TGTGCCAGCAGCTTATCCCAGACAGGGATCAACGGGGAGCTGTTTTTT. This translates into CASSLSQTGINGELFF.

This clonotype was counted a few times. This chain joins TRBV12-3 or TRBV12-4 and TRBJ1-5, with a possible D match to TRBD1 (6 bases). The CDR3 runs to 16 residues. Trimming pared 7 bases from V and 7 bases from J, leaving 23 bases between. In DNA form, the CDR3 reads TGTGCCAGCACCATTGGGGGACAAGGATTAGGGCAGCCCCAGCATTTT. Its translation: CASTIGGQGLGQPQHF.

This clonotype was seen only a few times. V and J are TRBV7-3 and TRBJ2-7; D gene unclear. This CDR3 is 13 amino acids long. Trimming removed 3 bases from V and 4 bases from J, with 10 bases in between. Germline values: CDR1 SGHTA, CDR2 FQGTGA. The CDR3 coding sequence is TGTGCCAGCAGCTTGAACAGCTTTTACGAGCAGTACTTC. Translation: CASSLNSFYEQYF.

A few counts support this clonotype. The rearrangement joins TRBV2 to TRBJ2-1; 11 bases map to TRBD2. After removal of 8 bases from V and 4 bases from J, the junction contained 4 bases not matched to a gene. CDR1 is SNHLY, CDR2 FYNNEI, per germline. CDR3 size: 14 residues. The CDR3 spells CASGGLAVYNEQFF. DNA for the CDR3: TGTGCCAGCGGGGGACTAGCGGTATACAATGAGCAGTTCTTC.

This clonotype was seen a few times. The CDR3 loop reads CASSLEGLAGLELFF. As DNA, the CDR3 is TGTGCCAGCAGCTTAGAGGGACTAGCGGGTTTGGAGCTGTTTTTT. V gene TRBV11-2 combines with J gene TRBJ2-2; 12 bases map to TRBD2. This CDR3 spans 15 amino acids. CDR1 and CDR2 (germline): SGHAT, FQNNGV. After removal of 0 bases from V and 10 bases from J, the junction contained 3 bases not matched to a gene.

The table lists this clonotype with many counts. This chain uses TRBV5-1 with TRBJ2-2; 7 bases match TRBD2. V lost 3 bases and J lost 2; bases outside the gene matches: 7. Germline V gives CDR1 SGHRS, CDR2 YFSETQ. The CDR3 runs 16 residues. CDR3 coding DNA: TGCGCCAGCAGCTCCCCCGGGACTACCAACACCGGGGAGCTGTTTTTT. It codes for CASSSPGTTNTGELFF.

The rearrangement uses TRBV3-1 and TRBJ2-1; D may be TRBD2 (5 bases). Trimming stripped 0 bases from V and 8 bases from J, with 14 bases between. Germline-derived CDR1 and CDR2 are LGHDT and YNNKEL (reference sequence). This CDR3 is 15 amino acids long. The CDR3 spells CASSQESGTGYEQFF. CDR3 coding DNA: TGTGCCAGCAGCCAAGAGTCGGGAACGGGGTATGAGCAGTTCTTC.

This clonotype showed up just a few times. This chain uses TRBV6-1 with TRBJ2-3; 8 bases are shared with TRBD2. After removal of 8 bases from V and 4 bases from J, the junction contained 11 bases not matched to a gene. Per germline, CDR1 MNHNS and CDR2 SASEGT. The CDR3 has 15 amino acids. The CDR3 sequence: CASSLAGLGADTQYF. The CDR3 region has the DNA TGTGCCAGCTCTCTGGCGGGACTAGGGGCAGATACGCAGTATTTT.

V usage is TRBV2 and J usage is TRBJ2-3; the D gene is possibly TRBD1 (7 bases). Germline CDR1 is SNHLY and CDR2 is FYNNEI. The V end was cut by 4 bases, the J end by 5 bases, with 13 bases between. The CDR3 totals 14 residues. CDR3 sequence reads: CASSVNRGGDTQYF. In nucleotides, the CDR3 is TGTGCCAGCAGTGTGAACAGGGGAGGAGATACGCAGTATTTT.

This chain links TRBV6-5 with TRBJ1-1; D gene ambiguous. CDR1 and CDR2 from the germline V gene are MNHEY and SVGAGI. The germline V and J ends were trimmed by 2 bases and 4 bases, with 8 bases remaining between them. This CDR3 is built from 13 residues. The CDR3 coding sequence is TGTGCCAGCAGTTACGGCAGGATCACTGAAGCTTTCTTT. Translating gives CASSYGRITEAFF.

This clonotype was seen a handful of times. The V and J genes are TRBV5-1 and TRBJ2-2; the D is unclear. With 0 bases removed from V and 4 bases from J, the gap between germline ends came to 10 bases. Per germline, CDR1 SGHRS and CDR2 YFSETQ. The length of the CDR3 is 15 residues. The CDR3 region is CASSLGRTGTGELFF. For the CDR3, the DNA is TGCGCCAGCAGCTTGGGACGGACGGGCACCGGGGAGCTGTTTTTT.

This clonotype was observed a handful of times. The rearrangement links TRBV9 to TRBJ1-1; a weak D match, TRBD1 (5 bases). This CDR3 has 15 amino acids. CDR1 is SGDLS and CDR2 is YYNGEE in the germline V gene. V gave up 0 bases and J gave up 1 base, with 10 bases separating them. The CDR3 loop reads CASSVVWGANTEAFF. The CDR3 nucleotides read TGTGCCAGCAGCGTAGTGTGGGGCGCGAACACTGAAGCTTTCTTT.

The chain is built from TRBV20-1 and TRBJ2-7, with 8 positions matching TRBD2. V lost 5 bases, J lost 6 bases, and 6 bases stayed unmatched. CDR1 is DFQATT and CDR2 is SNEGSKA in the germline V gene (reference sequence). The CDR3 consists of 12 residues. DNA for the CDR3: TGCAGTGCTGTAGCGGGGAAGGGCGAGCAGTACTTC. Translating it yields CSAVAGKGEQYF.

This clonotype was detected only once. This chain uses TRBV24-1 with TRBJ2-5; TRBD2 matches at 7 bases. CDR3 length: 14 amino acids. The junction had 8 bases not matched to a gene; V was cut back by 6 bases and J by 5 bases. Germline-derived CDR1 and CDR2 are KGHDR and SFDVKD. The CDR3, as DNA: TGTGCCACCAGTAAGCCCGGGGGGAGGGAGACCCAGTACTTC. The encoded protein is CATSKPGGRETQYF.

The CDR3 DNA follows: TGTGCCAGCAGGATTAACTGGGACACTGAAGCTTTCTTT. Protein product: CASRINWDTEAFF. The J gene is TRBJ1-1, the V gene TRBV11-2; no clear D. This CDR3 has 13 amino acids. Per the germline V gene, CDR1 is SGHAT and CDR2 is FQNNGV. The V end lost 6 bases, the J end lost 3 bases, and 11 bases lay between the germline ends.

This clonotype occurred many times. The J gene is TRBJ2-7, the V gene TRBV10-3; the D gene could be TRBD1 or TRBD2 (6 bases each). The CDR3 sequence is 15 residues long. Trimming left V 1 base short and J 2 bases short, with 12 bases between. CDR1 and CDR2 from the germline V gene are ENHRY and SYGVKD. The CDR3 protein is CAISEYGGDPYEQYF. The DNA for the CDR3 is TGTGCCATCAGTGAGTACGGGGGCGATCCCTACGAGCAGTACTTC.

The rearrangement links TRBV29-1 to TRBJ1-2; 8 nucleotides match TRBD1. Germline V gene sequence: CDR1 SQVTM, CDR2 ANQGSEA. The CDR3 loop spans 12 amino acids. Trimming at V came to 5 bases and at J to 6 bases, leaving 5 bases not matched to a gene. CDR3 nucleotide sequence: TGCAGCGTTCCCCCAGGGGGCGATGGCTACACCTTC. It is translated as CSVPPGGDGYTF.

This chain's CDR3 is CAASGQTSTDTQYF. In nucleotides, the CDR3 is TGTGCCGCTTCAGGACAGACTAGCACAGATACGCAGTATTTT. The genes are TRBV2 and TRBJ2-3, with D possibly being TRBD1 (6 bases). The CDR3 spans 14 residues. The germline V gene encodes CDR1 SNHLY and CDR2 FYNNEI. Trimming pared 11 bases from V and 0 bases from J, leaving 15 bases between.

This clonotype was found a few times. The chain employs TRBV12-3 or TRBV12-4 and TRBJ1-4; 9 nucleotides agree with TRBD1. This CDR3 region has 17 residues. V lost 5 bases, J lost 9 bases, and 16 bases stayed unmatched. The CDR3 DNA reads TGTGCCAGCAGTCCCTTTACTTCCGGGACAGGGATTCAAAAACTGTTTTTT. Its translation: CASSPFTSGTGIQKLFF.

This clonotype was seen ten or more times. The chain is built from TRBV29-1 and TRBJ2-1, with D unclear. CDR3 length equals 14 residues. V gave up 6 bases and J gave up 0 bases, with 12 bases separating them. CDR1 and CDR2 (germline): SQVTM, ANQGSEA. CDR3 loop: CSVVYTTSYNEQFF. The CDR3 region has the DNA TGCAGCGTGGTCTACACCACCTCCTACAATGAGCAGTTCTTC.

This clonotype has only a few counts. The gene calls are TRBV2 and TRBJ2-7; tentative D call: TRBD2 (6 bases). Germline-derived CDR1 and CDR2 are SNHLY and FYNNEI. The CDR3 length is 15 residues. V lost 3 bases to trimming and J lost 4 bases, with 16 bases between them. CDR3 nucleotides: TGTGCCAGCAGTGATGGCGGGACCTCCCTATACGAGCAGTACTTC. This encodes CASSDGGTSLYEQYF.